A selection of T cell receptor beta chains follows, all from one sample in a study of shared clonotypes between healthy human individuals. Method: immunoSEQ multiplex PCR; TCRdb's copy keeps in-frame clones and lacks some. In the table there are about 2.1 million clones, approximately 94% of which are singletons. Sequencing input: naive CD8+ T cells from PBMCs. The source of these receptors is a man in his late teens or twenties in good health. Some clones in this sample may be carry-over from other donors' samples. The CDR3 runs from the conserved cysteine through the conserved F or W. D genes are given only for firm matches. Clone size is given for some rows only: seen once, a few or many times, or a class if the clone is expanded.

d_gene | abundance | j_gene | v_gene | CDR3nt | CDR3aa
- | once | TRBJ2-7 | TRBV2 | TGTGCCAGCAGTGAGATAGCCTCCTACGAGCAGTACTTC | CASSEIASYEQYF
- | - | TRBJ1-1 | TRBV5-1 | TGCGCCAGCATTGGACTGAGGAACACTGAAGCTTTCTTT | CASIGLRNTEAFF
- | once | TRBJ2-1 | TRBV7-9 | TGTGCCAGCAGCGTCACTCTAGACAATGAGCAGTTCTTC | CASSVTLDNEQFF
TRBD2 | few | TRBJ2-1 | TRBV19 | TGTGCCAGTAGTACGGGACTAGCGGACAATGAGCAGTTCTTC | CASSTGLADNEQFF
TRBD2 | - | TRBJ2-1 | TRBV27 | TGTGCCAGCAGTTTACTAGCGGGATACAATGAGCAGTTCTTC | CASSLLAGYNEQFF
TRBD2 | - | TRBJ2-1 | TRBV7-9 | TGTGCCGGCGGGAGAGGGTTAGATGAGCAGTTCTTC | CAGGRGLDEQFF
- | once | TRBJ2-1 | TRBV29-1 | TGCAGCGTCAAACTGAGGGGGGATGAGCAGTTCTTC | CSVKLRGDEQFF
TRBD1 | - | TRBJ2-7 | TRBV5-1 | TGCGCCAGCAGCTCCGATCTGGGACAGTACTACGAGCAGTACTTC | CASSSDLGQYYEQYF
- | - | TRBJ2-7 | TRBV6-6 | TGTGCCATACCAGCCTGCAGGGAGAACGAGCAGTACTTC | CAIPACRENEQYF
- | once | TRBJ2-2 | TRBV7-9 | TGTGCCAGCAGCTTGGAGAGGGGTCGCGACACCGGGGAGCTGTTTTTT | CASSLERGRDTGELFF
TRBD2 | - | TRBJ2-7 | TRBV27 | TGTGCCAGCAGTTTGAGCGGACAACCGGGACTAGCGATCTACGAGCAGTACTTC | CASSLSGQPGLAIYEQYF
- | - | TRBJ2-7 | TRBV11-2 | TGTGCCAGCAGCACCCCCGTAACGGACGGGTCCTACGAGCAGTACTTC | CASSTPVTDGSYEQYF
- | - | TRBJ2-7 | TRBV5-1 | TGCGCCAGCAGCTTCAACCGGGACAAGGCGTATGAGCAGTACTTC | CASSFNRDKAYEQYF
- | - | TRBJ1-1 | TRBV28 | TGTGCCAGCTACGCCCCCGCCGAACTCACTGAAGCTTTCTTT | CASYAPAELTEAFF
- | - | TRBJ2-7 | TRBV9 | TGTGCCAGCAGCCCCGGGACAAGCCACGAGCAGTACTTC | CASSPGTSHEQYF
- | - | TRBJ1-1 | TRBV2 | TGTGCCAGCAGGGACCGGGATAACACTGAAGCTTTCTTT | CASRDRDNTEAFF
- | - | TRBJ2-1 | TRBV15 | TGTGCCACCGGACTTTCTAGGGCTGCTCACGTGGAGCAGTTCTTC | CATGLSRAAHVEQFF
TRBD2 | once | TRBJ2-2 | TRBV29-1 | TGCAGCGTTGCGGGAGGGCCTGGCACCGGGGAGCTGTTTTTT | CSVAGGPGTGELFF
- | - | TRBJ1-5 | TRBV15 | TGTGCCACCAGCCCGGAGGGGGACGAGGGATTCTGGCAGCCCCAGCATTTT | CATSPEGDEGFWQPQHF
- | - | TRBJ2-1 | TRBV29-1 | TGCAGCGTTGAAGACAGTTTCAGCTACAATGAGCAGTTCTTC | CSVEDSFSYNEQFF
- | - | TRBJ2-7 | TRBV11-2 | TGTGCCAGCAGCCGGGGGGCCTCCTACGAGCAGTACTTC | CASSRGASYEQYF
- | - | TRBJ1-2 | TRBV19 | TGTGCCAGTAGTATCGGCCTGAACAGGGCTAACTATGGCTACACCTTC | CASSIGLNRANYGYTF
- | once | TRBJ1-5 | TRBV19 | TGTGCCAGTAGTATGAGGGGCAATCAGCCCCAGCATTTT | CASSMRGNQPQHF
- | few | TRBJ2-7 | TRBV4-2 | TGTGCCAGCAGCCAAGTTGCAGCCTACGAGCAGTACTTC | CASSQVAAYEQYF